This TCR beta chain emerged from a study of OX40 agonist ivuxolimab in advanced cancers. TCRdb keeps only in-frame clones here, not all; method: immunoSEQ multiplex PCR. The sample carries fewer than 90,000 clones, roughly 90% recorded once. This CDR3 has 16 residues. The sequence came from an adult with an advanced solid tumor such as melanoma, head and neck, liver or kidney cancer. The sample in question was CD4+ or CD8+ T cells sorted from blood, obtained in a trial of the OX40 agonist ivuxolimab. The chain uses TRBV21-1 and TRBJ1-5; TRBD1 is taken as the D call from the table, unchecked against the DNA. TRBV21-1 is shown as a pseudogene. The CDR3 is CASNSRDRGSNQPQHF. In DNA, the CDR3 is TGTGCCAGCAACAGCCGGGACAGGGGTAGCAATCAGCCCCAGCATTTT.